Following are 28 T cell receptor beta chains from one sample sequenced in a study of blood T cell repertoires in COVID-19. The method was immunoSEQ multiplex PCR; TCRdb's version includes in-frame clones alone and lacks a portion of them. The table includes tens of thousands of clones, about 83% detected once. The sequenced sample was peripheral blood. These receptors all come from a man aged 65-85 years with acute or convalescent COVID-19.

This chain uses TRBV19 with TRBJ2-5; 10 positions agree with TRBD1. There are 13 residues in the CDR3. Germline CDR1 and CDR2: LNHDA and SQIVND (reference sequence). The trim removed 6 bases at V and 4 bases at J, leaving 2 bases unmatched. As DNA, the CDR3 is TGTGCCAGTAGAGACAGGGGGCGAGAGACCCAGTACTTC. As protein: CASRDRGRETQYF.

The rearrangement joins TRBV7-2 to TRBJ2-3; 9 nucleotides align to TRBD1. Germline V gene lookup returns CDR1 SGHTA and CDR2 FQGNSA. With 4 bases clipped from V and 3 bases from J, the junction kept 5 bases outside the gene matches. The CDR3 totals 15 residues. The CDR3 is CASSSWGQGTDTQYF. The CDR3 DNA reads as TGTGCCAGCAGCTCGTGGGGACAGGGAACAGATACGCAGTATTTT.

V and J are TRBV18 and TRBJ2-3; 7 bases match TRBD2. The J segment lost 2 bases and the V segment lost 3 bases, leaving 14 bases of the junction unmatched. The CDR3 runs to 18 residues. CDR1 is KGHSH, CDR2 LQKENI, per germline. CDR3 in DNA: TGTGCCAGCTCACCCATCCTCAGCGGGAAAGGGATCACAGATACGCAGTATTTT. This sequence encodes CASSPILSGKGITDTQYF. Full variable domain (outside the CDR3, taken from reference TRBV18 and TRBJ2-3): NAGVMQNPRHLVRRRGQEARLRCSPMKGHSHVYWYRQLPEEGLKFMVYLQKENIIDESGMPKERFSAEFPKEGPSILRIQQVVRGDSAAYFCASSPILSGKGITDTQYFGPGTRLTVL.

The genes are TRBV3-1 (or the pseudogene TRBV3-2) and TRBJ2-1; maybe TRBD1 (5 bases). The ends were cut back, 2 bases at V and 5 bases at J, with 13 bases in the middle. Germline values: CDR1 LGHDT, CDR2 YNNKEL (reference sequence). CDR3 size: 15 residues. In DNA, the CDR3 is TGTGCCAGCAGCCAAAGGGGCCGCCTCGACAATGAGCAGTTCTTC. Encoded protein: CASSQRGRLDNEQFF.

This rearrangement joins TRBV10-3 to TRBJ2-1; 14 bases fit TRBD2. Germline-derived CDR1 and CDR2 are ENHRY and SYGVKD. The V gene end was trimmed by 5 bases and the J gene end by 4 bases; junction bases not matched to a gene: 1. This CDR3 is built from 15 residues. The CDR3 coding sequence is TGTGCCATCAGTCGACTAGCGGGGGGGTACAATGAGCAGTTCTTC. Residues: CAISRLAGGYNEQFF.

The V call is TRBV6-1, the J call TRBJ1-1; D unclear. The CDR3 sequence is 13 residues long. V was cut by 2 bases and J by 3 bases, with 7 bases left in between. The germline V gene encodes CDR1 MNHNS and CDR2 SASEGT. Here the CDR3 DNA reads TGTGCCAGCAGTGAACAACACGACACTGAAGCTTTCTTT. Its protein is CASSEQHDTEAFF.

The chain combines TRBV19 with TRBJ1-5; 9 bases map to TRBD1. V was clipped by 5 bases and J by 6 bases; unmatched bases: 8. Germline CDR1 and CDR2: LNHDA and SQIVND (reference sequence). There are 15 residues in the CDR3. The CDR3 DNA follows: TGTGCCAGTAGTCTCTACAGGGGGCTGAGTCAGCCCCAGCATTTT. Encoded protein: CASSLYRGLSQPQHF. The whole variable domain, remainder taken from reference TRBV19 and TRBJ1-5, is DGGITQSPKYLFRKEGQNVTLSCEQNLNHDAMYWYRQDPGQGLRLIYYSQIVNDFQKGDIAEGYSVSREKKESFPLTVTSAQKNPTAFYLCASSLYRGLSQPQHFGDGTRLSIL.

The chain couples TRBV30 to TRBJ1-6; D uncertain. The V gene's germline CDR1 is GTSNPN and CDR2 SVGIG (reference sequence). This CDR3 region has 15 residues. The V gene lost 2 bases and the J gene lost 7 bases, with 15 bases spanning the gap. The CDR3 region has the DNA TGTGCCTGGAGTCCGACGCGCGGCGGGAATTCACCCCTCCACTTT. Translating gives CAWSPTRGGNSPLHF.

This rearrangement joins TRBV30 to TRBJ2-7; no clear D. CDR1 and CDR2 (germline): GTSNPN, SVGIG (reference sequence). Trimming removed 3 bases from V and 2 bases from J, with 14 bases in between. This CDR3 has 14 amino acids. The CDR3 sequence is CAWSHVLGTYEQYF. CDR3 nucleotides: TGTGCCTGGAGCCACGTCCTGGGCACCTACGAGCAGTACTTC.

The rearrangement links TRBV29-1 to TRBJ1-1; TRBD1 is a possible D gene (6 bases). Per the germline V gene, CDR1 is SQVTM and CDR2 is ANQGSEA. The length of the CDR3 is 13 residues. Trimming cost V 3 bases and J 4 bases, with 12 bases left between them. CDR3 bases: TGCAGCGTTGATGGGGGCCGGGGCACTGAAGCTTTCTTT. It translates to CSVDGGRGTEAFF. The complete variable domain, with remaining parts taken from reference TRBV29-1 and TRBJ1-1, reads SAVISQKPSRDICQRGTSLTIQCQVDSQVTMMFWYRQQPGQSLTLIATANQGSEATYESGFVIDKFPISRPNLTFSTLTVSNMSPEDSSIYLCSVDGGRGTEAFFGQGTRLTVV.

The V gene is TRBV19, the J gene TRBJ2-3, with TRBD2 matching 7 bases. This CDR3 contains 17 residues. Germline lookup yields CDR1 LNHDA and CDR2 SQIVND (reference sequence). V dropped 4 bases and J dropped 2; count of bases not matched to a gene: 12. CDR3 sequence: CASSTSRAGPTTDTQYF. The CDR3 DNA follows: TGTGCCAGTAGTACCTCTCGAGCGGGGCCAACCACAGATACGCAGTATTTT.

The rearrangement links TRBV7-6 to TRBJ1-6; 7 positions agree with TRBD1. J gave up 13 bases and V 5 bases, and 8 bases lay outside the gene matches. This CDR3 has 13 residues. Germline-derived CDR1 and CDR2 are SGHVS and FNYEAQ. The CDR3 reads CASSQDRVSPLHF. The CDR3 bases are TGTGCCAGCAGCCAAGACAGGGTTTCTCCCCTCCACTTT.

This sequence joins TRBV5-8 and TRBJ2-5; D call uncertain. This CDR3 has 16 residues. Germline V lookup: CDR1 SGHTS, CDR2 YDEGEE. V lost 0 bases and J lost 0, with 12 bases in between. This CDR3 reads CASSLGGSEYQETQYF. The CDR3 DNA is TGTGCCAGCAGCTTGGGAGGCTCTGAGTACCAAGAGACCCAGTACTTC.

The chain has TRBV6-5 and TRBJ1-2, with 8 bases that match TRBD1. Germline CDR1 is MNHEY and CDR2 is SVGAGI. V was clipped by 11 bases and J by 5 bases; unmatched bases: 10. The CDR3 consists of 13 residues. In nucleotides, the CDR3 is TGTGCCGTCCGGGACAGGACGTCTTATGGCTACACCTTC. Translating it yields CAVRDRTSYGYTF.

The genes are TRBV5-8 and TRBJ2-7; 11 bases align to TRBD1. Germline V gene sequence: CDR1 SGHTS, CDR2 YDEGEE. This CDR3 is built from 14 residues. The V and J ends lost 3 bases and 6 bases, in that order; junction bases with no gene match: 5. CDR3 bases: TGTGCCAGCAGCTCTGGACAGGGGGCTCGCGAGCAGTACTTC. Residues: CASSSGQGAREQYF.

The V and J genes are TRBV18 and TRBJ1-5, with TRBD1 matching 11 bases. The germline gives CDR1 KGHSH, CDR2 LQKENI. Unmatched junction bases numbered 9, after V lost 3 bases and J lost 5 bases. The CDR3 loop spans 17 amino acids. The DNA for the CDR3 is TGTGCCAGCTCACCTCTAACCCTGGGACAGGGGGATCAGCCCCAGCATTTT. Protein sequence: CASSPLTLGQGDQPQHF.

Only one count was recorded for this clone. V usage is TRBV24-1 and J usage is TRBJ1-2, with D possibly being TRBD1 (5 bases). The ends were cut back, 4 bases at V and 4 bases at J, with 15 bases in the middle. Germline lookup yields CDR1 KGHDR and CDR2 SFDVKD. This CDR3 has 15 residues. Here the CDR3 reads CATSDPGASLYGYTF. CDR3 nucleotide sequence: TGTGCCACCAGTGACCCTGGGGCATCCCTCTATGGCTACACCTTC.

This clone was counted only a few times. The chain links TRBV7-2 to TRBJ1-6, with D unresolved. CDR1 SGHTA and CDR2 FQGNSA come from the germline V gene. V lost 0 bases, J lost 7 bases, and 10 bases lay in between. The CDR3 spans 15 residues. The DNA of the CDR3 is TGTGCCAGCAGCTTAGCACCGAGAGGGAATTCACCCCTCCACTTT. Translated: CASSLAPRGNSPLHF.

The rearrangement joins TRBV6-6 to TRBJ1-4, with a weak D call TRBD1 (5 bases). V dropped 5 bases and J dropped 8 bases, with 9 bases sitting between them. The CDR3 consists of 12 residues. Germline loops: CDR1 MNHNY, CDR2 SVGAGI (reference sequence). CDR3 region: CASSPGGEKLFF. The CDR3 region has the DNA TGTGCCAGCAGTCCCGGGGGGGAAAAACTGTTTTTT.

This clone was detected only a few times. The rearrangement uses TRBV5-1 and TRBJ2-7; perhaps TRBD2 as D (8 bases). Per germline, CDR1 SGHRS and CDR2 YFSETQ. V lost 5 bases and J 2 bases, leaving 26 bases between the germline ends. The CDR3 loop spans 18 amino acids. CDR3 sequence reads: CASRLLRQGGGRTYEQYF. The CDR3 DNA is TGCGCCAGCAGGCTCCTCCGACAGGGTGGCGGGAGGACCTACGAGCAGTACTTC.

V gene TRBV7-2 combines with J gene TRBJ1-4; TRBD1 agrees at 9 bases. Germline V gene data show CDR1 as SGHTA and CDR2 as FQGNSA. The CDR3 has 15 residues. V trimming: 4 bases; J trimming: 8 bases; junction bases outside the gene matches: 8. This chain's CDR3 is CASSSGGTGREKLFF. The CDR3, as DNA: TGTGCCAGCAGCTCAGGGGGGACAGGGCGCGAAAAACTGTTTTTT.

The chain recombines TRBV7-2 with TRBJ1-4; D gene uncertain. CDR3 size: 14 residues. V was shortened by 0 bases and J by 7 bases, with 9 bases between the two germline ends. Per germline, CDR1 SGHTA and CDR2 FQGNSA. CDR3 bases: TGTGCCAGCAGCTTAGCGCTTTCAGGTGAAAAACTGTTTTTT. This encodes CASSLALSGEKLFF.

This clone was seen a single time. This CDR3 reads CASSLGGNTEAFF. CDR3 nucleotide sequence: TGCGCCAGCAGCTTGGGGGGCAACACTGAAGCTTTCTTT. This chain uses TRBV5-1 with TRBJ1-1; tentatively, D is TRBD1 (5 bases). Germline CDR1 is SGHRS and CDR2 is YFSETQ. V was trimmed by 0 bases and J by 2 bases, leaving 5 bases between them. This CDR3 comprises 13 residues.

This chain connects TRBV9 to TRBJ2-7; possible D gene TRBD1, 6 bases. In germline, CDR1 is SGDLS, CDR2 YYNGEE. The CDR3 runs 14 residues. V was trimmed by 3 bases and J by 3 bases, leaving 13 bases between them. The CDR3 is CASSGRDTDYEQYF. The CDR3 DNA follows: TGTGCCAGCAGCGGCCGGGACACCGACTACGAGCAGTACTTC.

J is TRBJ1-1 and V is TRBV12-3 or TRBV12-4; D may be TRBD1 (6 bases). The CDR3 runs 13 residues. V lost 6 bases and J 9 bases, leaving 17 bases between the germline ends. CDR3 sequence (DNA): TGTGCCAGCAGCCAGGGGCACCGGGAAAAAGCTTTCTTT. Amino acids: CASSQGHREKAFF.

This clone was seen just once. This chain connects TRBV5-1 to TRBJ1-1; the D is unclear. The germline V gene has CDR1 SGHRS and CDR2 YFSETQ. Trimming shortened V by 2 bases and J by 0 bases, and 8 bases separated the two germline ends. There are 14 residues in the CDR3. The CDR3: CASSLTQVNTEAFF. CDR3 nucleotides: TGCGCCAGCAGCTTAACTCAGGTGAACACTGAAGCTTTCTTT.

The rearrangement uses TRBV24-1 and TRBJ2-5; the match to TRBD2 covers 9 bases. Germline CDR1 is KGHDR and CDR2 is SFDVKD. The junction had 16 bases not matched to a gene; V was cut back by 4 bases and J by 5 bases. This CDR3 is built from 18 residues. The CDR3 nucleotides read TGTGCCACCAGTGACGCCTCTGGTTCTAGCGGGAAATGGGAGACCCAGTACTTC. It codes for CATSDASGSSGKWETQYF.

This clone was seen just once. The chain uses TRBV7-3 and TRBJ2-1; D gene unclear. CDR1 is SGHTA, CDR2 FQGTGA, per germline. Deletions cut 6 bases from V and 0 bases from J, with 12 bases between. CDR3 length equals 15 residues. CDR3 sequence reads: CASSPDSSSYNEQFF. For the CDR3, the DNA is TGTGCCAGCAGTCCCGACTCCAGCTCCTACAATGAGCAGTTCTTC.